What follows is one TCR beta chain and its context. Its target is unknown. The CDR3 consists of 15 residues. Per germline, CDR1 DFQATT and CDR2 SNEGSKA (reference sequence). V was cut by 2 bases and J by 5 bases, with 18 bases left in between. TCRdb re-called the 5' RACE reads with MiXCR, one entry per CDR3 protein. Of approximately 440,000 distinct CDR3 sequences in the sample, approximately 17% were seen once. This entry is derived from a study of CD8 T cells in ankylosing spondylitis. Study outcomes and limitations: A CD8+ phenotype characterized the disease-linked clones, which were relatively rare in peripheral blood. For ankylosing spondylitis blood, a TCR beta motif of several highly homologous variants appeared characteristic.

The material sequenced was blood, either unsorted or a sorted T cell fraction (not recorded which). The V and J genes are TRBV20-1 and TRBJ1-2, with TRBD1 as a possible D gene (5 bases). The source of this sequence is a male donor with ankylosing spondylitis. The CDR3 nucleotides are TGCAGTGCTAGAAGTGGGGTGGGGGGTAATTATGGCTACACCTTC. Protein sequence: CSARSGVGGNYGYTF.